This entry lists 3 T cell receptor beta chains sequenced from one sample in a study of immune reconstitution after stem cell transplant in scleroderma. Via MiXCR, TCRdb re-called the RT-PCR reads, giving one row per CDR3 protein. The sample yields about 2,200 distinct CDR3 sequences, under 13% seen once. This material was acquired before or after autologous hematopoietic stem cell transplantation (not recorded which). The receptor set was obtained from a female donor with systemic sclerosis.

The J gene is TRBJ1-1, the V gene TRBV7-6; D not resolved. This CDR3 is 18 amino acids long. V was cut by 1 base and J by 0 bases, with 18 bases left in between. Germline loops: CDR1 SGHVS, CDR2 FNYEAQ. The DNA of the CDR3 is TGTGCCAGCAGCTTAGAAATTGGGGTAGGTGGGATGAACACTGAAGCTTTCTTT. This translates into CASSLEIGVGGMNTEAFF.

By sample fraction, this clonotype is medium-sized. The J gene is TRBJ2-3, the V gene TRBV11-2; TRBD1 aligns across 9 bases. This CDR3 region has 16 residues. Germline V gene sequence: CDR1 SGHAT, CDR2 FQNNGV. J was trimmed by 4 bases and V by 8 bases; bases with no gene match: 13. The CDR3 DNA sequence: TGTGCCAGCGGCGTGGGGACAGGGTTTATAGCAGATACGCAGTATTTT. This translates into CASGVGTGFIADTQYF.

This clonotype is termed medium-sized (0.01 to 0.1%). The chain is built from TRBV5-1 and TRBJ1-1; D may be TRBD1 (5 bases). With 0 bases removed from V and 4 bases from J, the gap between germline ends came to 10 bases. The CDR3 is 14 amino acids. Germline CDR1 SGHRS, CDR2 YFSETQ. The CDR3 region has the DNA TGCGCCAGCAGCTTGGCTTCGGGGGGCACTGAAGCTTTCTTT. This translates into CASSLASGGTEAFF.